This passage covers 10 T cell receptor beta chains from one sample sequenced in a study of T cells in Graves' hyperthyroidism and ophthalmopathy. The CDR3 regions of TCR beta were amplified from RNA transcripts. An initial round of RT-PCR targeting the TCR CDR3 relied on the HTBI primer set. TCRdb re-called the multiplex PCR reads with MiXCR, one entry per CDR3 protein. Altogether more than 300,000 distinct CDR3 sequences are present, over 10% being singletons, with the ten largest covering roughly 9.2%. Sequences were obtained from blood. The origin of the receptors is a woman in her late teens or twenties with Graves' hyperthyroidism.

This clonotype was seen many times. V is TRBV12-3 or TRBV12-4 and J is TRBJ2-5; 7 nucleotides line up with TRBD2. CDR3 length: 16 residues. The V gene end was trimmed by 2 bases and the J gene end by 1 base; junction bases not matched to a gene: 7. This CDR3 reads CASSLWSSGLQETQYF. CDR3 bases: TGTGCCAGCAGTTTATGGTCTAGCGGACTCCAAGAGACCCAGTACTTC.

The chain combines TRBV20-1 with TRBJ2-2, with TRBD1 as a possible D gene (6 bases). Germline V CDR1 and CDR2: DFQATT, SNEGSKA (reference sequence). CDR3 length equals 16 residues. The V end lost 2 bases, the J end lost 0 bases, and 13 bases lay between the germline ends. The DNA of the CDR3 is TGCAGTGCTAGATTGGACAGCCGGTCGAACACCGGGGAGCTGTTTTTT. Protein sequence: CSARLDSRSNTGELFF.

The gene calls are TRBV20-1 and TRBJ2-3, with 7 bases matching TRBD2. The CDR3 sequence is 13 residues long. Germline V gene data show CDR1 as DFQATT and CDR2 as SNEGSKA (reference sequence). Trimming removed 6 bases from V and 3 bases from J; junction bases left unmatched: 6. The CDR3 region is CSAWGGETDTQYF. CDR3 in DNA: TGCAGTGCCTGGGGAGGGGAGACAGATACGCAGTATTTT.

In its sample, this clonotype was seen a few times. This chain joins TRBV9 and TRBJ2-2; 8 bases fit TRBD2. Germline lookup yields CDR1 SGDLS and CDR2 YYNGEE. J lost 4 bases, V lost 4 bases, and 6 bases had no gene match. This CDR3 is built from 15 residues. The CDR3 DNA reads as TGTGCCAGCAGCCCTACTAGCGGCAGCACCGGGGAGCTGTTTTTT. It yields the protein CASSPTSGSTGELFF.

This clonotype was observed a handful of times. The gene calls are TRBV6-1 and TRBJ2-7; possible D gene TRBD1, 6 bases. CDR1 MNHNS and CDR2 SASEGT come from the germline V gene. The CDR3 loop spans 11 amino acids. The CDR3 here is CASSNTGTPEV. The DNA of the CDR3 is TGTGCCAGTTCGAACACCGGGACACCGGAGGTC.

This clonotype was counted many times. The chain employs TRBV6-2 or TRBV6-3 and TRBJ2-7; 8 bases align to TRBD2. The CDR3 sequence is 12 residues long. Germline CDR1 reads MNHEY; CDR2 reads SVGEGT. With V trimmed by 5 bases and J by 11 bases, 8 bases remained unmatched. The CDR3 bases are TGTGCCAGCAGTGTTAGCGGGGTAGAAGAGTACTTC. Translated, it gives CASSVSGVEEYF.

This clonotype was detected only a few times. The rearrangement uses TRBV10-3 and TRBJ2-4, with a possible D match to TRBD2 (5 bases). The V gene lost 10 bases and the J gene lost 5 bases, with 18 bases spanning the gap. The CDR3 contains 14 residues. Germline V gene sequence: CDR1 ENHRY, CDR2 SYGVKD. DNA of the CDR3: TGTGCCACCAAAGGGAGTTATATGGAAAACATTCAGTACTTC. Amino acids: CATKGSYMENIQYF.

Notes on this clonotype: Since a much larger clone is just one base distant, this may be a read error. The V gene is TRBV28, the J gene TRBJ1-2; D gene uncertain. The V gene's germline CDR1 is MDHEN and CDR2 SYDVKM. The CDR3 is 16 residues long. CDR3 in amino acids: CASSLIRDLANYGHTF. DNA for the CDR3: TGTGCCAGCAGTTTAATCCGGGATTTAGCTAACTATGGCCACACCTTC.

The V call is TRBV7-2, the J call TRBJ2-5; D call uncertain. The CDR3 is made up of 14 amino acids. Trimming removed 5 bases at V and 1 base at J, with 11 bases between. In germline, CDR1 is SGHTA, CDR2 FQGNSA. The CDR3 nucleotides read TGTGCCAGCAGCCCAAGTCCAGCCCAAGAGACCCAGTACTTC. Its protein product is CASSPSPAQETQYF.

This clonotype was observed many times. The chain recombines TRBV7-9 with TRBJ2-7, with 8 bases that match TRBD1. V was clipped by 5 bases and J by 6 bases; unmatched bases: 9. Germline assignment: CDR1 SEHNR and CDR2 FQNEAQ (reference sequence). This CDR3 has 14 amino acids. The CDR3 spells CASSPRTGLSEQYF. The CDR3 coding sequence is TGTGCCAGCAGCCCCAGGACAGGGTTAAGCGAGCAGTACTTC. Full variable domain (missing parts from reference TRBV7-9 and TRBJ2-7): DTGVSQNPRHKITKRGQNVTFRCDPISEHNRLYWYRQTLGQGPEFLTYFQNEAQLEKSRLLSDRFSAERPKGSFSTLEIQRTEQGDSAMYLCASSPRTGLSEQYFGPGTRLTVT.